The T cell receptor beta chain under discussion was sequenced for a study of monozygotic twins with inflammatory bowel disease. Germline V CDR1 and CDR2: SGHDT, YYEEEE. The CDR3 contains 11 residues. Whole blood, unsorted for T cells, was the source of total RNA. Nested PCRs (about 17 and 10 cycles, two total) were applied to TCRalpha and TCRbeta cDNA. Reanalyzing the 5' RACE reads, TCRdb keeps one entry per CDR3 protein, without DNA. Recorded for this sample: roughly 100,000 distinct CDR3 sequences. V is TRBV5-6 and J is TRBJ2-7. This sequence originates from a human donor with ulcerative colitis or Crohn's disease, or a healthy co-twin of an affected twin (not recorded which). Sequenced material: blood. The chain's CDR3 is CASSFTHEQYF.